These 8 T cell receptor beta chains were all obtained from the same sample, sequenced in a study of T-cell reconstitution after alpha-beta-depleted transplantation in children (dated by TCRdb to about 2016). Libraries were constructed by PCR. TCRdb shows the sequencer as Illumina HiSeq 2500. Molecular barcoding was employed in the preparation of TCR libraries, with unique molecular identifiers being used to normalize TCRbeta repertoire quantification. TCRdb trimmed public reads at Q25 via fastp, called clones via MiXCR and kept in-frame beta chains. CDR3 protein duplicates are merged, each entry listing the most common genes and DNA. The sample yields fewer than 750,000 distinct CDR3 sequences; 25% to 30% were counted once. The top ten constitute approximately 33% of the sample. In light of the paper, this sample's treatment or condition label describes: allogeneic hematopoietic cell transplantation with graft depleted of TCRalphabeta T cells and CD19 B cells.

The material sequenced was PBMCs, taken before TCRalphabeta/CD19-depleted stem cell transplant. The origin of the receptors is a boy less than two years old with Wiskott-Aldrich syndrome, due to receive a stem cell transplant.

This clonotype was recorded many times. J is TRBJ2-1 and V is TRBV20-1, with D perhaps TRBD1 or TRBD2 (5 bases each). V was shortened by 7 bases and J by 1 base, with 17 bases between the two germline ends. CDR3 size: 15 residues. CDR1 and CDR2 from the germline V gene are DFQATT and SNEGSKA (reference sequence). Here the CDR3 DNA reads TGCAGTGGAGAGAGGCTAGCAGGGTCCTACAATGAGCAGTTCTTC. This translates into CSGERLAGSYNEQFF.

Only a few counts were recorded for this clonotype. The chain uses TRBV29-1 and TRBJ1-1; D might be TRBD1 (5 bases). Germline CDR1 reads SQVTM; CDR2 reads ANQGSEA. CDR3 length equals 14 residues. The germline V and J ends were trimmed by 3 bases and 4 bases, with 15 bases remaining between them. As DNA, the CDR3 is TGCAGCGTTGAGGGCGGGGCGGAGGGCACTGAAGCTTTCTTT. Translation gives CSVEGGAEGTEAFF.

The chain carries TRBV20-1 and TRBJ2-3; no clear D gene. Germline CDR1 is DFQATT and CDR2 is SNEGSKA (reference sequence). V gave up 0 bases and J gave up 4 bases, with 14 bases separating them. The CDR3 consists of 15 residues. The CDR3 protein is CSARDPRAWADTQYF. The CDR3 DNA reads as TGCAGTGCTAGAGATCCCCGGGCCTGGGCAGATACGCAGTATTTT.

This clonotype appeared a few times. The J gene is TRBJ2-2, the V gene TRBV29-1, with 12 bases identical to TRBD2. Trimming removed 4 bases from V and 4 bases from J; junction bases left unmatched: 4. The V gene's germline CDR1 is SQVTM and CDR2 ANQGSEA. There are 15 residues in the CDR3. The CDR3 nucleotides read TGCAGCGTTGCCCGGACTAGCGGGATCACCGGGGAGCTGTTTTTT. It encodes CSVARTSGITGELFF.

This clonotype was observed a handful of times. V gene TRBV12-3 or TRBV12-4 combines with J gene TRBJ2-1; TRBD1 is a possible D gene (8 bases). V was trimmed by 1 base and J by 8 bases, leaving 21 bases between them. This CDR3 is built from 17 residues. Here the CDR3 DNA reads TGTGCCAGCAGTTTAGTAGGGGGAGGGACAGGCCTCCATGAGCAGTTCTTC. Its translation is CASSLVGGGTGLHEQFF.

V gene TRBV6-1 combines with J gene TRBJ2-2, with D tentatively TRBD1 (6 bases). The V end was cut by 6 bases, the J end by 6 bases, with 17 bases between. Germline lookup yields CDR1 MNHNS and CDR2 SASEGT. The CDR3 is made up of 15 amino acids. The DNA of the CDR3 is TGTGCCAGCAGAACAGGGAAGGCCTACGCCGGGGAGCTGTTTTTT. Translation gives CASRTGKAYAGELFF.

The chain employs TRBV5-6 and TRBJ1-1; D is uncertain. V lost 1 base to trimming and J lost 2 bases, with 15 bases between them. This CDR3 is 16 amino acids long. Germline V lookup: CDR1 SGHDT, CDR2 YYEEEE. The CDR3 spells CASSLLSGRVNTEAFF. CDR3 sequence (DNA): TGTGCCAGCAGCTTGTTATCGGGAAGGGTTAACACTGAAGCTTTCTTT.

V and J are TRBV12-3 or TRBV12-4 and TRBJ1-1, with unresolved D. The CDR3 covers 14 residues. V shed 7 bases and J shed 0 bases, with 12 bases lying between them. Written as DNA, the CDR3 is TGTGCCAGCACAACCGTGGGTTTGAACACTGAAGCTTTCTTT. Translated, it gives CASTTVGLNTEAFF.